This TCR beta chain comes out of a study of blood T cells in healthy people across ages. Drawing of peripheral blood yielded ten milliliters from each donor. Per sample, no less than 6 micrograms of total RNA were extracted. CDR1 and CDR2 (germline): SGHRS, YFSETQ. V was pared by 4 bases and J by 0 bases, with 22 bases between. This CDR3 is built from 19 residues. A second PCR, run for about 6 to 11 cycles, used a sample-barcoded 5' primer plus a J-beta primer mix. TCRdb ran MiXCR on the 5' RACE reads and lists one entry per CDR3 protein. The sample shows 1.5 million to 2 million distinct CDR3 sequences, approximately 30% of them seen only once.

Sequencing used blood. J is TRBJ2-2 and V is TRBV5-1; the D gene is possibly TRBD2 (6 bases). The receptor comes from a woman aged 30 to 39 in good health. CDR3 loop: CASSPGRFGGEANTGELFF. CDR3 DNA sequence: TGCGCCAGCAGCCCTGGGAGATTCGGCGGGGAGGCGAACACCGGGGAGCTGTTTTTT. Using reference TRBV5-1 and TRBJ2-2 for the parts outside the CDR3, the full variable domain is KAGVTQTPRYLIKTRGQQVTLSCSPISGHRSVSWYQQTPGQGLQFLFEYFSETQRNKGNFPGRFSGRQFSNSRSEMNVSTLELGDSALYLCASSPGRFGGEANTGELFFGEGSRLTVL.